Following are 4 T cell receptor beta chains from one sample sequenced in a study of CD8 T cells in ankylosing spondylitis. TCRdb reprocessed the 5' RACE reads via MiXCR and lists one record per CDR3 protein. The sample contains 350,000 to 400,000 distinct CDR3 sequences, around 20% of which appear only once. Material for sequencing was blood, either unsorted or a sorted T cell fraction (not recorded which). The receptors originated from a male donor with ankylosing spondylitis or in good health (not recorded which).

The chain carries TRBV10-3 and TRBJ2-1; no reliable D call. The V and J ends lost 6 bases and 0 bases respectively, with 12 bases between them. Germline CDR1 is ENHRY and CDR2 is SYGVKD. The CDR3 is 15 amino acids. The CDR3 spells CAIRQTEYSYNEQFF. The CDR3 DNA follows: TGTGCCATCAGACAAACAGAATACTCCTACAATGAGCAGTTCTTC.

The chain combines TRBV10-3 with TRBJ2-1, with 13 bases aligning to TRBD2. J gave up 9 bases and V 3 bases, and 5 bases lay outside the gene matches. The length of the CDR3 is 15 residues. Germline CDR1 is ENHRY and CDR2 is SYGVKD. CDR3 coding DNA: TGTGCCATCAGTGAACCGGGACTAGCGGGGTTTGAGCAGTTCTTC. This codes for CAISEPGLAGFEQFF.

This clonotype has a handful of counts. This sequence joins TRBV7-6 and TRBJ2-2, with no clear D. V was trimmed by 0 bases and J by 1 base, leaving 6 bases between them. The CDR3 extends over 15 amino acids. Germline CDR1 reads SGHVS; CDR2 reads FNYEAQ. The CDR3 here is CASSLAGENTGELFF. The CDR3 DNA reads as TGTGCCAGCAGCTTAGCCGGAGAGAACACCGGGGAGCTGTTTTTT. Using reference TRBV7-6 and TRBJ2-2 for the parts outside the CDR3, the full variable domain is GAGVSQSPRYKVTKRGQDVALRCDPISGHVSLYWYRQALGQGPEFLTYFNYEAQQDKSGLPNDRFSAERPEGSISTLTIQRTEQRDSAMYRCASSLAGENTGELFFGEGSRLTVL.

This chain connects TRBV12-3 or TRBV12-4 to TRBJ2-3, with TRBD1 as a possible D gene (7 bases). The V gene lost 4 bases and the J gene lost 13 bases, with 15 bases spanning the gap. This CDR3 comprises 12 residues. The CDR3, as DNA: TGTGCCAGCAGTTCCTTGACAGGGAGGAAGTATTTT. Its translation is CASSSLTGRKYF.